This entry lists 6 T cell receptor beta chains sequenced from one sample in a study of long-term antiretroviral therapy in people with HIV. The assay used was immunoSEQ (version v3.0), run at survey level. Method: immunoSEQ multiplex PCR; TCRdb's copy keeps in-frame clones and lacks some. Counted here are approximately 8,900 clones, around 77% occurring once; the ten biggest clones make up approximately 15%. Specimen: unsorted PBMCs, collected 0.4 years before starting antiretroviral therapy. The receptors originated from a man under 40 with HIV.

The table lists this clone with a few counts. The chain links TRBV10-1 to TRBJ2-7; 11 bases line up with TRBD2. This CDR3 comprises 15 residues. Losses at the gene ends were 4 bases for V and 3 bases for J; bases not matched to a gene: 5. The germline V gene encodes CDR1 WNHNN and CDR2 SYGVQD (reference sequence). The DNA for the CDR3 is TGCGCCAGCAGTGCCGCACTAGCGGGAGACTACGAGCAGTACTTC. It translates to CASSAALAGDYEQYF.

The chain's CDR3 is CASSLGQGAYEQYF. The DNA of the CDR3 is TGTGCCAGCAGCCTGGGACAGGGGGCCTACGAGCAGTACTTC. The V call is TRBV5-6, the J call TRBJ2-7, with TRBD1 matching 11 bases. Germline V gene data show CDR1 as SGHDT and CDR2 as YYEEEE. This CDR3 region has 14 residues. With 4 bases clipped from V and 2 bases from J, the junction kept 2 bases outside the gene matches.

The chain recombines TRBV18 with TRBJ2-3, with a possible D match to TRBD2 (5 bases). Per germline, CDR1 KGHSH and CDR2 LQKENI. This CDR3 spans 15 amino acids. Trimming took 3 bases from V and 1 from J, leaving 11 bases between them. The CDR3 here is CASSPEGSGTDTQYF. The CDR3 DNA sequence: TGTGCCAGCTCACCTGAGGGAAGCGGCACAGATACGCAGTATTTT.

The chain couples TRBV4-3 to TRBJ1-2, with D maybe TRBD1 (6 bases). V dropped 0 bases and J dropped 4 bases, with 12 bases sitting between them. The germline V gene encodes CDR1 LGHNA and CDR2 YSLEER. The CDR3 has 15 amino acids. The CDR3 spells CASSQEGGLPYGYTF. For the CDR3, the DNA is TGCGCCAGCAGCCAAGAAGGGGGACTGCCCTATGGCTACACCTTC.

The rearrangement links TRBV19 to TRBJ2-6, with D maybe TRBD1 (6 bases). The germline CDR1 and CDR2 sequences are LNHDA and SQIVND (reference sequence). The CDR3 is made up of 19 amino acids. V lost 3 bases, J lost 3 bases, and 21 bases lay in between. This CDR3 reads CASSINRAGDWVGANVLTF. Here the CDR3 DNA reads TGTGCCAGTAGTATTAACCGGGCAGGGGATTGGGTTGGGGCCAACGTCCTGACTTTC.

This clone was recorded a few times. J is TRBJ1-5 and V is TRBV6-5; D is uncertain. Looked up from germline, CDR1 is MNHEY and CDR2 is SVGAGI. The CDR3 spans 14 residues. Between the trimmed V and J ends, which lost 6 bases and 2 bases, there was a span of 11 bases. This CDR3 reads CASSPPPGNQPQHF. As DNA, the CDR3 is TGTGCCAGCAGCCCTCCACCGGGCAATCAGCCCCAGCATTTT.